Here is one TCR beta chain with its context. What it binds is not known. This entry belongs to a study of cytomegalovirus exposure and HLA in healthy donors. Overall study findings and caveats: Rarity held for most TCR sequences, but there were some public TCRs that occurred in many donors. In vitro data verified three CMV-associated chains as specific for CMV antigens.

The donors were in the roughly 130-subject validation cohort, distinct from the approximately 700-subject first cohort. Assay used: immunoSEQ multiplex PCR; TCRdb lists only in-frame clones, some missing. The data contain about 140,000 clones, roughly nine tenths of them seen just once; the ten biggest clones take up approximately 3%. Sequences were obtained from PBMCs. This clonotype was obtained from a man between 18 and 29 years old in good health and CMV-seronegative.

The DNA of the CDR3 is TGCGCCAGCAGCCAAGTCTCTTTGAGCCGCGAGCAGTACTTC. Translating it yields CASSQVSLSREQYF. V is TRBV5-1 and J is TRBJ2-7; D is unclear. This CDR3 is 14 amino acids long. Trimming removed 4 bases at V and 6 bases at J, with 17 bases between. In germline, CDR1 is SGHRS, CDR2 YFSETQ. The full variable domain, with the rest looked up from reference TRBV5-1 and TRBJ2-7, is KAGVTQTPRYLIKTRGQQVTLSCSPISGHRSVSWYQQTPGQGLQFLFEYFSETQRNKGNFPGRFSGRQFSNSRSEMNVSTLELGDSALYLCASSQVSLSREQYFGPGTRLTVT.